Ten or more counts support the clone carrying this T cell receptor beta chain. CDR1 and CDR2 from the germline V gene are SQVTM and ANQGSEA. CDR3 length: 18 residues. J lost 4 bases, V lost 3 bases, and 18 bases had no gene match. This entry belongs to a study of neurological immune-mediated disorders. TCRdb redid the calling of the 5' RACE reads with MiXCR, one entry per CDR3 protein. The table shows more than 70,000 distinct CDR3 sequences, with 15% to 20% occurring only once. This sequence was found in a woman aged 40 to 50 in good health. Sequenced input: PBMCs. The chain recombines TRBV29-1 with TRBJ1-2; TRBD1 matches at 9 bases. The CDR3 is CSVDDSGTGSRTLYGYTF. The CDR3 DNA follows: TGCAGCGTTGACGATTCCGGGACAGGGTCGCGGACCCTCTATGGCTACACCTTC. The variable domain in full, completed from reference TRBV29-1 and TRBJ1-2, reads SAVISQKPSRDICQRGTSLTIQCQVDSQVTMMFWYRQQPGQSLTLIATANQGSEATYESGFVIDKFPISRPNLTFSTLTVSNMSPEDSSIYLCSVDDSGTGSRTLYGYTFGSGTRLTVV.